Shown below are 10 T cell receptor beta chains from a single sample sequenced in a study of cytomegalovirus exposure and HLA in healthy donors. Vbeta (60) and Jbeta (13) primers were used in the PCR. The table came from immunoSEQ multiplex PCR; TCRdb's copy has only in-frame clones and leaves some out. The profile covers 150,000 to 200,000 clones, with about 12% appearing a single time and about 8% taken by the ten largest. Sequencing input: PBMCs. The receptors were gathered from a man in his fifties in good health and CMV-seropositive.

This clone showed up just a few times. The CDR3 DNA reads TGTGCCAGCAGCTTGGGGACAGGGGGCAGGGCGTCGGAGACCCAGTACTTC. Amino acids: CASSLGTGGRASETQYF. V usage is TRBV5-8 and J usage is TRBJ2-5, with 11 bases lining up with TRBD1. J was trimmed by 5 bases and V by 0 bases; bases with no gene match: 9. The CDR3 has 17 residues. In germline, CDR1 is SGHTS, CDR2 YDEGEE. The variable domain in full, completed from reference TRBV5-8 and TRBJ2-5, reads EAGVTQSPTHLIKTRGQQATLRCSPISGHTSVYWYQQALGLGLQFLLWYDEGEERNRGNFPPRFSGRQFPNYSSELNVNALELEDSALYLCASSLGTGGRASETQYFGPGTRLLVL.

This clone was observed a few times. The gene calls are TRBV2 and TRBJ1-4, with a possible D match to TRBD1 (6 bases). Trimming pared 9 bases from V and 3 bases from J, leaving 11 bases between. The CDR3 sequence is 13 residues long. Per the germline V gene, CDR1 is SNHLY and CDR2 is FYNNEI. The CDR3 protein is CASQGRANEKLFF. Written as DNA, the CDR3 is TGTGCCAGTCAGGGGCGGGCTAATGAAAAACTGTTTTTT.

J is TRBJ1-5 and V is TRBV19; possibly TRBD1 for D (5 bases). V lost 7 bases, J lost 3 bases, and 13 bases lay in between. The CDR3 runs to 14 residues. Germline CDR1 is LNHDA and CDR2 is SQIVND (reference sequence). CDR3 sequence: CASTSLGDNQPQHF. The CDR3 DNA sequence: TGTGCCAGTACTTCCTTAGGGGACAATCAGCCCCAGCATTTT.

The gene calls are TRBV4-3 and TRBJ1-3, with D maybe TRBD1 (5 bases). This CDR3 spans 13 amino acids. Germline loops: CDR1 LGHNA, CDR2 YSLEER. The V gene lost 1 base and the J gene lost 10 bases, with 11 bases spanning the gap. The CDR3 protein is CASSQGGGTTIYF. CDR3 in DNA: TGCGCCAGCAGCCAAGGGGGGGGTACGACCATATATTTT.

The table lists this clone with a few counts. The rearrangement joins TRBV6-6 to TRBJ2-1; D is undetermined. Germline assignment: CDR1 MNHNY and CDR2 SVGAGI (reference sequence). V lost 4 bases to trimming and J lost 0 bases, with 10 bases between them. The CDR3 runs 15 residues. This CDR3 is CASSSPRGSYNEQFF. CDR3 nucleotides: TGTGCCAGCAGTTCTCCTCGCGGCTCCTACAATGAGCAGTTCTTC.

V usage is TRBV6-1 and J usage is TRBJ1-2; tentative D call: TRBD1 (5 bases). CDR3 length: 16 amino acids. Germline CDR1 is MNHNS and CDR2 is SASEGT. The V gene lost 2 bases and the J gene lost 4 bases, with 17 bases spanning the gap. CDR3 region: CASSERSNQGIYGYTF. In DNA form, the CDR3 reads TGTGCCAGCAGTGAACGTTCCAATCAGGGCATCTATGGCTACACCTTC.

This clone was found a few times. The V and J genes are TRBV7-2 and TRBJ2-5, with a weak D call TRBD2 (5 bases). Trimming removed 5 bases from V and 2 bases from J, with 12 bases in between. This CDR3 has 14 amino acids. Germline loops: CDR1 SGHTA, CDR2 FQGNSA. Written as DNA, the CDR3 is TGTGCCAGCAGCCCCACGGAGGTTCAAGAGACCCAGTACTTC. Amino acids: CASSPTEVQETQYF.

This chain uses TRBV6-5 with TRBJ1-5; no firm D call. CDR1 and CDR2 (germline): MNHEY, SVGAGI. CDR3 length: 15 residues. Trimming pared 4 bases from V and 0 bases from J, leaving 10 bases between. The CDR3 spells CASSSGRNSNQPQHF. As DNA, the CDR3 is TGTGCCAGCAGTTCGGGTCGAAATAGCAATCAGCCCCAGCATTTT.

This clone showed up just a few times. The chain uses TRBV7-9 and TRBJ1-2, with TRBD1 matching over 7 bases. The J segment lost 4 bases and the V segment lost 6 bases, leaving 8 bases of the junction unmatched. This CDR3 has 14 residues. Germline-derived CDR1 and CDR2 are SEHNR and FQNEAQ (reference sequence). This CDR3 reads CASRSDRDFYGYTF. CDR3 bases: TGTGCCAGCAGAAGCGACAGGGACTTCTATGGCTACACCTTC. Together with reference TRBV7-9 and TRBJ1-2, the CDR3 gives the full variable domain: DTGVSQNPRHKITKRGQNVTFRCDPISEHNRLYWYRQTLGQGPEFLTYFQNEAQLEKSRLLSDRFSAERPKGSFSTLEIQRTEQGDSAMYLCASRSDRDFYGYTFGSGTRLTVV.

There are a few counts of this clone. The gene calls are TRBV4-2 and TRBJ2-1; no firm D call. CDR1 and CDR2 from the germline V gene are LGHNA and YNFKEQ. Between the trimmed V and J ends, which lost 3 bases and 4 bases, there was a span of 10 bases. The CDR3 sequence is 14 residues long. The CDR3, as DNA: TGTGCCAGCAGCCACCGCGACTCTTACAATGAGCAGTTCTTC. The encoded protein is CASSHRDSYNEQFF.